One and the same sample provided the 20 T cell receptor beta chains below, sequenced in a study of blood T cell repertoires in COVID-19. TCRdb's table, derived via immunoSEQ multiplex PCR, lists solely in-frame clones and lacks some. The profile shows more than 200,000 clones, roughly 88% of them singletons. The sequenced material came from peripheral blood. The receptors here all came from a woman between 40 and 55 years old who had recovered from COVID-19.

This chain uses TRBV9 with TRBJ2-5; D perhaps matches TRBD1 (6 bases). This CDR3 is 15 amino acids long. CDR1 and CDR2 from the germline V gene are SGDLS and YYNGEE. Trimming took off 3 bases at V and 4 bases at J, with 16 bases between the two ends. CDR3 nucleotide sequence: TGTGCCAGCAGCGCAACACAGGGTCGGGGAGAGACCCAGTACTTC. The encoded protein is CASSATQGRGETQYF.

This chain uses TRBV27 with TRBJ2-7, with a possible D match to TRBD2 (6 bases). Per germline, CDR1 MNHEY and CDR2 SMNVEV (reference sequence). Trimming stripped 0 bases from V and 3 bases from J, with 12 bases between. The CDR3 has 15 residues. The CDR3 DNA is TGTGCCAGCAGTTTATCTGTATTCGGGGGCTACGAGCAGTACTTC. Its protein product is CASSLSVFGGYEQYF.

The sample holds a few counts of this clone. The chain has TRBV11-2 and TRBJ2-7; the match to TRBD1 covers 9 bases. V was clipped by 3 bases and J by 4 bases; unmatched bases: 4. The CDR3 loop spans 14 amino acids. CDR1 SGHAT and CDR2 FQNNGV come from the germline V gene. The CDR3 loop is CASSLETGGYEQYF. The CDR3 DNA follows: TGTGCCAGCAGCTTGGAGACAGGGGGTTACGAGCAGTACTTC.

This sequence joins TRBV7-8 and TRBJ2-3; TRBD2 aligns across 9 bases. The J segment lost 4 bases and the V segment lost 8 bases, leaving 13 bases of the junction unmatched. CDR3 length: 16 amino acids. In germline, CDR1 is SGHVS, CDR2 FQNEAQ. CDR3: CASGRVAGAVSDTQYF. In nucleotides, the CDR3 is TGTGCCAGCGGACGGGTAGCGGGAGCGGTTTCAGATACGCAGTATTTT.

The chain employs TRBV28 and TRBJ2-5; perhaps TRBD1 as D (6 bases). This CDR3 has 14 residues. Trimming left V 1 base short and J 3 bases short, with 9 bases between. Germline-derived CDR1 and CDR2 are MDHEN and SYDVKM. The CDR3 sequence is CASSLFYREETQYF. CDR3 DNA: TGTGCCAGCAGTTTATTTTACAGGGAAGAGACCCAGTACTTC.

This sequence joins TRBV3-1 (or the pseudogene TRBV3-2) and TRBJ2-5, with TRBD2 as a possible D gene (5 bases). Trimming pared 4 bases from V and 4 bases from J, leaving 16 bases between. This CDR3 contains 15 residues. Germline V gives CDR1 LGHDT, CDR2 YNNKEL (reference sequence). CDR3: CASSPRVGVGETQYF. CDR3 bases: TGTGCCAGCAGCCCCCGGGTGGGAGTGGGAGAGACCCAGTACTTC.

The chain combines TRBV5-1 with TRBJ2-2, with 7 nucleotides matching TRBD2. This CDR3 is 14 amino acids long. The V segment lost 5 bases and the J segment 3 bases; nucleotides outside the gene matches: 4. CDR1 SGHRS and CDR2 YFSETQ come from the germline V gene. CDR3 region: CASRGTTDTGELFF. The CDR3 DNA sequence: TGCGCCAGCAGGGGGACTACCGACACCGGGGAGCTGTTTTTT.

The CDR3 nucleotides are TGCGCCAGCAGCCAAGATAGAGGAGAGGGAACCTATAATTCACCCCTCCACTTT. Its translation: CASSQDRGEGTYNSPLHF. The chain joins TRBV4-3 to TRBJ1-6; D not certain. The CDR3 is made up of 18 amino acids. CDR1 and CDR2 from the germline V gene are LGHNA and YSLEER. V was clipped by 0 bases and J by 2 bases, with 14 bases between them.

This chain connects TRBV28 to TRBJ1-5; D not resolved. The germline V and J ends were trimmed by 8 bases and 0 bases, with 14 bases remaining between them. Germline V lookup: CDR1 MDHEN, CDR2 SYDVKM. The CDR3 length is 15 residues. CDR3 residues: CASRLITDSNQPQHF. As DNA, the CDR3 is TGTGCCAGCCGACTGATAACGGATAGCAATCAGCCCCAGCATTTT.

The chain employs TRBV19 and TRBJ1-1, with D maybe TRBD1 (6 bases). CDR1 and CDR2 from the germline V gene are LNHDA and SQIVND (reference sequence). Trimming pared 7 bases from V and 5 bases from J, leaving 14 bases between. This CDR3 is built from 13 residues. The CDR3 protein is CASKAGARTEAFF. CDR3 in DNA: TGTGCCAGTAAGGCGGGGGCGAGAACTGAAGCTTTCTTT.

This chain joins TRBV30 and TRBJ2-1, with 8 bases matching TRBD2. Trimming took 5 bases from V and 5 from J; bases not matched to a gene: 8. This CDR3 has 14 residues. Per germline, CDR1 GTSNPN and CDR2 SVGIG (reference sequence). The CDR3 is CAWAWSGGDNEQFF. CDR3 nucleotide sequence: TGTGCCTGGGCATGGAGCGGGGGTGACAATGAGCAGTTCTTC.

The rearrangement joins TRBV25-1 to TRBJ2-2, with TRBD1 matching over 7 bases. The ends lost 2 bases at V and 5 bases at J; junction bases unmatched: 11. Looked up from germline, CDR1 is MGHDK and CDR2 is SYGVNS. The CDR3 loop spans 17 amino acids. The CDR3 sequence: CASSEVEGALFTGELFF. As DNA, the CDR3 is TGTGCCAGCAGTGAAGTTGAGGGGGCCTTATTTACCGGGGAGCTGTTTTTT.

This rearrangement joins TRBV19 to TRBJ2-7; 10 nucleotides agree with TRBD1. The V gene's germline CDR1 is LNHDA and CDR2 SQIVND (reference sequence). CDR3 length equals 14 residues. V lost 5 bases to trimming and J lost 6 bases; unmatched junction nucleotides: 7. DNA of the CDR3: TGTGCCAGTAGTCACCGGGACAGGGGTGTCGAGCAGTACTTC. Translation: CASSHRDRGVEQYF.

The chain is built from TRBV29-1 and TRBJ1-1, with TRBD1 as a possible D gene (6 bases). The CDR3 is 15 residues long. From germline, CDR1 is SQVTM and CDR2 ANQGSEA. Trimming shortened V by 0 bases and J by 4 bases, and 15 bases separated the two germline ends. This CDR3 reads CSVEDGSGVGTEAFF. CDR3 bases: TGCAGCGTTGAAGATGGCTCAGGGGTAGGCACTGAAGCTTTCTTT.

CDR3 DNA sequence: TGTGCCAGCAGCACAGAGACAGGGGCTCAAGAGACCCAGTACTTC. Amino acid sequence: CASSTETGAQETQYF. The chain employs TRBV11-2 and TRBJ2-5, with 8 bases that match TRBD1. This CDR3 contains 15 residues. With V trimmed by 5 bases and J by 2 bases, 7 bases remained unmatched. Germline V gene sequence: CDR1 SGHAT, CDR2 FQNNGV.

The chain employs TRBV4-1 and TRBJ2-7, with TRBD2 identical over 9 bases. Germline V gene sequence: CDR1 MGHRA, CDR2 YSYEKL. This CDR3 is built from 17 residues. J was trimmed by 2 bases and V by 4 bases; bases with no gene match: 12. This chain's CDR3 is CASSPRVAGEIPYEQYF. For the CDR3, the DNA is TGCGCCAGCAGCCCGAGAGTAGCGGGAGAGATCCCCTACGAGCAGTACTTC.

This chain uses TRBV19 with TRBJ1-4, with D possibly matching TRBD1 (6 bases). The CDR3 length is 15 residues. Germline V gene data show CDR1 as LNHDA and CDR2 as SQIVND (reference sequence). Trimming took off 6 bases at V and 8 bases at J, with 19 bases between the two ends. CDR3 residues: CASSSARGTHEKLFF. CDR3 sequence (DNA): TGTGCCAGTAGCTCAGCCAGGGGAACCCACGAAAAACTGTTTTTT.

This rearrangement joins TRBV7-9 to TRBJ2-1; 7 nucleotides match TRBD2. This CDR3 has 13 amino acids. V trimming: 2 bases; J trimming: 11 bases; junction bases outside the gene matches: 6. Germline V CDR1 and CDR2: SEHNR, FQNEAQ (reference sequence). CDR3 region: CASSLPPGLQQFF. CDR3 bases: TGTGCCAGCAGCTTACCCCCGGGACTACAGCAGTTCTTC.

The chain recombines TRBV14 with TRBJ1-4; a weak D match, TRBD1 (5 bases). CDR1 is SGHDN, CDR2 FVKESK, per germline. Trimming took 4 bases from V and 0 from J, leaving 9 bases between them. The CDR3 has 15 residues. The CDR3 DNA is TGTGCCAGCAGCCCCAGACAGACAACTAATGAAAAACTGTTTTTT. Residues: CASSPRQTTNEKLFF.

CDR3 residues: CASSASPGYGYTF. CDR3 bases: TGTGCCAGCAGCGCGAGCCCTGGCTATGGCTACACCTTC. The chain couples TRBV9 to TRBJ1-2; no firm D call. This CDR3 spans 13 amino acids. Germline lookup yields CDR1 SGDLS and CDR2 YYNGEE. Trimming shortened V by 3 bases and J by 4 bases, and 10 bases separated the two germline ends.